Listed here are 6 T cell receptor beta chains from one sample, sequenced in a study of cytomegalovirus exposure and HLA in healthy donors. This PCR relied on a set of 60 Vbeta primers and 13 Jbeta primers. Method: immunoSEQ multiplex PCR; TCRdb's copy keeps in-frame clones and lacks some. The sample records nearly 200,000 clones, around 75% being singletons. Input material: PBMCs. Receptors originate from a male donor in good health and CMV-seropositive.

Details on this clone: One end of the junction does not line up with germline, which may come from a read error. The rearrangement uses TRBV28 and TRBJ1-2; a weak D match, TRBD1 (6 bases). CDR3 length: 15 amino acids. Germline V gene data show CDR1 as MDHEN and CDR2 as SYDVKM. The CDR3 protein is CASSPNGQLLYDYTF. Written as DNA, the CDR3 is TGTGCCAGCAGCCCAAACGGACAGCTGCTCTATGACTACACCTTC.

This clone is a singleton in its sample. The chain employs TRBV23-1 and TRBJ2-3, with 8 positions matching TRBD1. TRBV23-1 is labeled an ORF, and its function is uncertain. The V and J ends lost 4 bases and 5 bases, in that order; junction bases with no gene match: 11. This CDR3 is built from 16 residues. The CDR3 region has the DNA TGCGCCAGCAGTCCTCGCGACAGGGGAGGCCGAGATACGCAGTATTTT. Protein product: CASSPRDRGGRDTQYF.

This clone was seen a handful of times. The chain employs TRBV16 and TRBJ1-6; D is ambiguous. Looked up from germline, CDR1 is KGHSY and CDR2 is FQNENV. The CDR3 is 17 amino acids. V was shortened by 2 bases and J by 2 bases, with 13 bases between the two germline ends. The CDR3 region has the DNA TGTGCCAGCAGCCAAGTGGTGGGAGAAGCCTATAATTCACCCCTCCACTTT. Translating gives CASSQVVGEAYNSPLHF.

The DNA of the CDR3 is TGCGCCAGCAGCACAGGGGGCGGTTCGAGGGAGACCCAGTACTTC. Amino acid sequence: CASSTGGGSRETQYF. The V call is TRBV5-1, the J call TRBJ2-5, with TRBD1 matching 9 bases. The CDR3 is 15 residues long. V trimming: 4 bases; J trimming: 5 bases; junction bases outside the gene matches: 9. The germline V gene has CDR1 SGHRS and CDR2 YFSETQ.

The chain combines TRBV7-8 with TRBJ2-7; unclear D gene. The CDR3 runs to 14 residues. Germline lookup yields CDR1 SGHVS and CDR2 FQNEAQ. Trimming cost V 1 base and J 3 bases, with 10 bases left between them. In DNA, the CDR3 is TGTGCCAGCAGCTTAGTTCAGGTAGTCTACGAGCAGTACTTC. The encoded protein is CASSLVQVVYEQYF. Together with reference TRBV7-8 and TRBJ2-7, the CDR3 gives the full variable domain: GAGVSQSPRYKVAKRGQDVALRCDPISGHVSLFWYQQALGQGPEFLTYFQNEAQLDKSGLPSDRFFAERPEGSVSTLKIQRTQQEDSAVYLCASSLVQVVYEQYFGPGTRLTVT.

As concerns this clone: One end of the junction varies from germline; a read error may be responsible. This chain joins TRBV7-9 and TRBJ2-7; 10 nucleotides align to TRBD1. The CDR3 is 18 residues long. Germline values: CDR1 SEHNR, CDR2 FQNEAQ (reference sequence). CDR3 DNA sequence: TGTTCCAGCAGCCTTATGGGGGGACAGGGGCCGTTTTCCTACGAGCAGTACTTC. This translates into CSSSLMGGQGPFSYEQYF.